This T cell receptor (beta chain) was retrieved from a study of cytomegalovirus exposure and HLA in healthy donors. Study-wide results and caveats: In a later analysis, most CMV-associated TCR beta chains appeared HLA-restricted. Analyses of presence and absence presupposed an approximately uniform sequencing depth across donors. Segments of the TCR beta V type were, in most cases, productive about 90% or about 30% of the time in an earlier analysis.

This clone was detected a few times. Antigen unknown. In germline, CDR1 is MNHEY, CDR2 SVGAGI. This CDR3 is built from 15 residues. V was pared by 4 bases and J by 3 bases, with 15 bases between. The PCR employed 60 Vbeta primers together with 13 Jbeta primers. Libraries were prepared by immunoSEQ multiplex PCR; TCRdb keeps only in-frame clonotypes and omits some of them. Found here are more than 110,000 clones, more than 8% of them singletons; the top ten hold less than 2%. This receptor was obtained from a man between 45 and 60 years old in good health and CMV-seronegative. V is TRBV6-5 and J is TRBJ1-1, with D perhaps matching TRBD1 (5 bases). The specimen sequenced was PBMCs. This CDR3 is CASSFTQGLDTEAFF. The DNA of the CDR3 is TGTGCCAGCAGTTTTACCCAGGGATTGGACACTGAAGCTTTCTTT.